This entry is about one TCR beta chain. Method: immunoSEQ multiplex PCR; TCRdb's copy keeps in-frame clones and lacks some. Of approximately 65,000 clones listed, approximately 92% are singletons. This CDR3 is built from 16 residues. J was trimmed by 8 bases and V by 3 bases; bases with no gene match: 9. The germline V gene encodes CDR1 SGHVS and CDR2 FQNEAQ. This record belongs to a study of OX40 agonist ivuxolimab in advanced cancers. This chain joins TRBV7-8 and TRBJ2-2; 10 positions match TRBD2. The source is an adult with an advanced solid tumor such as melanoma, head and neck, liver or kidney cancer. Sequencing used CD4+ or CD8+ T cells sorted from blood, obtained in a trial of the OX40 agonist ivuxolimab. The CDR3 DNA reads as TGTGCCAGCAGCTTTGGGCTAGCGGGAGTACAGGGGGAGCTGTTTTTT. This gives the protein CASSFGLAGVQGELFF.